This TCR beta chain was identified in a study of blood T cells in healthy people across ages. With 5 bases removed from V and 4 bases from J, the gap between germline ends came to 18 bases. This CDR3 contains 16 residues. CDR1 and CDR2 (germline): MGHRA, YSYEKL. A note on this clonotype: Its target is unknown.

Alongside a J-beta primer mix, a sample-barcoded 5' primer served in a second PCR lasting about 7 to 11 cycles. TCRdb processed the 5' RACE reads anew with MiXCR; each CDR3 protein has one entry. The table records fewer than 1.5 million distinct CDR3 sequences, approximately 42% of them present only once. Study outcomes and limitations: A strong correlation was seen between TCR beta diversity and naive T cell percentage. Age brought a roughly linear fall in TCR beta diversity measured per million T cells. Higher diversity and more naive CD4+ cells were features of long-lived donors, compared to aged donors. Researchers deemed the diversity estimates from one million T cells underestimates.

The sequence came from a woman aged 18-30 years in good health. The V gene is TRBV4-1, the J gene TRBJ2-1; maybe TRBD2 (6 bases). The sequencing sample was made of blood. CDR3 coding DNA: TGCGCCAGCAGCTTAACCTGGGGGGACCTATACAATGAGCAGTTCTTC. Translation: CASSLTWGDLYNEQFF.